This record concerns one TCR beta chain sequence. The entry originates in a study of cytomegalovirus exposure and HLA in healthy donors. The PCR employed 60 Vbeta primers together with 13 Jbeta primers. Source study methods: Later, an analysis found about 77 million unique TCR beta chains, and roughly 9.9 million of these were shared. Here immunoSEQ multiplex PCR was the method, and the copy in TCRdb shows in-frame clones only, minus some. V, J and clone size reflect that table, while D and trimming were determined from the DNA. The table includes some 150,000 clones, 75% to 85% detected once. Germline CDR1 reads LNHDA; CDR2 reads SQIVND (reference sequence). V was clipped by 6 bases and J by 2 bases; unmatched bases: 11. This CDR3 region has 17 residues.

This TCR was recovered from a female donor in good health and CMV-seronegative. Specimen: PBMCs. The J gene is TRBJ2-7, the V gene TRBV19, with 12 bases aligning to TRBD2. Written as DNA, the CDR3 is TGTGCCAGTAGGCGGACTAGCGGGGCGCCAACTCCCTACGAGCAGTACTTC. It encodes CASRRTSGAPTPYEQYF.